This T cell receptor (beta chain) came from a study of OX40 agonist ivuxolimab in advanced cancers. Study outcomes and limitations: By week 6 at 0.1 to 3.0 mg/kg, blood CD4+ and CD8+ T cells had expanded clonally. CD8+ T cells averaged more expanded clones than CD4+.

Blood got drawn at baseline, again on cycle 4 day 1, and then on cycle 7 day 1. Worth noting for this clone: What it binds is not known.

The protocol was immunoSEQ multiplex PCR, while the TCRdb copy is restricted to in-frame clones and leaves out a portion. This sample has 90,000 to 130,000 clones; around 90% occur once, and the top ten carry about 0.3%. CDR3 length equals 16 residues. CDR1 is LNHDA and CDR2 is SQIVND in the germline V gene (reference sequence). V was pared by 3 bases and J by 4 bases, with 16 bases between. The sequencing here drew on CD4+ or CD8+ T cells sorted from blood, taken in a trial of the OX40 agonist ivuxolimab. The receptor was derived from an adult with an advanced solid tumor such as melanoma, head and neck, liver or kidney cancer. The chain combines TRBV19 with TRBJ1-5; possibly TRBD1 for D (6 bases). The CDR3 sequence: CASSIEGGRWNQPQHF. The DNA of the CDR3 is TGTGCCAGTAGTATCGAGGGGGGGCGCTGGAATCAGCCCCAGCATTTT.